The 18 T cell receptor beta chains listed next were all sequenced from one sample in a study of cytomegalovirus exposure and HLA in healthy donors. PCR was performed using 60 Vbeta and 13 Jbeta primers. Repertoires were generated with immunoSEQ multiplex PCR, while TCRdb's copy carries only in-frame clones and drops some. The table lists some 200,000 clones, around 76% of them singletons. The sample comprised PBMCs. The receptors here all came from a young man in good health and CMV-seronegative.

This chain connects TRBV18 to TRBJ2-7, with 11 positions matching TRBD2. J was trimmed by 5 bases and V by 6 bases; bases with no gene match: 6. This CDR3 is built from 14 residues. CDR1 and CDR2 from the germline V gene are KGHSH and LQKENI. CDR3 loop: CASSPLAGGHEQYF. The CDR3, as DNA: TGTGCCAGCTCGCCTTTAGCGGGAGGGCACGAGCAGTACTTC.

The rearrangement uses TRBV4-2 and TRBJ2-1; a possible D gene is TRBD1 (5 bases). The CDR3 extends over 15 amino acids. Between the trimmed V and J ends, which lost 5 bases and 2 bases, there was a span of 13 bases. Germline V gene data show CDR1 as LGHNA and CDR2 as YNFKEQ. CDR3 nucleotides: TGTGCCAGCAGCGACCCAGGGTGGACCTACAATGAGCAGTTCTTC. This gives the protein CASSDPGWTYNEQFF.

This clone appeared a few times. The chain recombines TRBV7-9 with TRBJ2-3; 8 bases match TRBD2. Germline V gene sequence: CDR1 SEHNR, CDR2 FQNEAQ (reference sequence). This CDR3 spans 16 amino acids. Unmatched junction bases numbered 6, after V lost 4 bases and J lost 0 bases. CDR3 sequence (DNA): TGTGCCAGCAGCTGGACTAGCTTTTCTAGCACAGATACGCAGTATTTT. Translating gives CASSWTSFSSTDTQYF.

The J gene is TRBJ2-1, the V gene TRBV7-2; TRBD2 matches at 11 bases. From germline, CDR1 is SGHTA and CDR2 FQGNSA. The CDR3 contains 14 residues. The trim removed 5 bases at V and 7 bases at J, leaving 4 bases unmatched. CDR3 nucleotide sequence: TGTGCCAGCAGCCGCCGACTAGCGGGAAATGAGCAGTTCTTC. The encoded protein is CASSRRLAGNEQFF.

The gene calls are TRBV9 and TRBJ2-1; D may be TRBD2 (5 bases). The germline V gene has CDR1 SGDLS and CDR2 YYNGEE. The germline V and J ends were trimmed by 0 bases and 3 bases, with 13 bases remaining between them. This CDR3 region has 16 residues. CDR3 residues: CASSVVSGKHYNEQFF. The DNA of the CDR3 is TGTGCCAGCAGCGTAGTGTCCGGGAAGCACTACAATGAGCAGTTCTTC.

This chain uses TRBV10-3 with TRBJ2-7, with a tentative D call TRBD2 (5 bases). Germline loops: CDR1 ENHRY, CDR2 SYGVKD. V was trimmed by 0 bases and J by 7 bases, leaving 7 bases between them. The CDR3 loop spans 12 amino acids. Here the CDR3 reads CAISESGGEQYF. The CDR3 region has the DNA TGTGCCATCAGTGAGTCAGGCGGGGAGCAGTACTTC.

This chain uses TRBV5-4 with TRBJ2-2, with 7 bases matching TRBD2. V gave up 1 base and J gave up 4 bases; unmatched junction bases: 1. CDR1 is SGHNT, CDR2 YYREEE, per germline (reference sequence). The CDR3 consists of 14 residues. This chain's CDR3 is CASSLTGGTGELFF. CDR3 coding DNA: TGTGCCAGCAGCTTGACGGGAGGCACCGGGGAGCTGTTTTTT.

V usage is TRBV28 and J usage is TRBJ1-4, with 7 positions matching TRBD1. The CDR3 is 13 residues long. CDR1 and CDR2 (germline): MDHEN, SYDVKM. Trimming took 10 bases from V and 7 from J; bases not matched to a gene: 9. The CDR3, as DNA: TGTGCCACCGTAGGGGGCGGTAGTGAAAAACTGTTTTTT. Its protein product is CATVGGGSEKLFF.

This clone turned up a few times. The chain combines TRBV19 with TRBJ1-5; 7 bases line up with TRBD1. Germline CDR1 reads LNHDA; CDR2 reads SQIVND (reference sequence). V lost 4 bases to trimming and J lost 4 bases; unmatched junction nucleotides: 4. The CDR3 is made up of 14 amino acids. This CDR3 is CASSSLQGNQPQHF. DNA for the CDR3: TGTGCCAGTAGTAGCCTACAGGGGAATCAGCCCCAGCATTTT. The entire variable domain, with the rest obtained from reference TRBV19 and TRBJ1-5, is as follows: DGGITQSPKYLFRKEGQNVTLSCEQNLNHDAMYWYRQDPGQGLRLIYYSQIVNDFQKGDIAEGYSVSREKKESFPLTVTSAQKNPTAFYLCASSSLQGNQPQHFGDGTRLSIL.

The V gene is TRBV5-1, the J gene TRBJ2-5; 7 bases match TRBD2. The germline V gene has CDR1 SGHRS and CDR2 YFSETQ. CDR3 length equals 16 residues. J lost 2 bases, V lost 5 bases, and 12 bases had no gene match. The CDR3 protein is CASSLMGSGTQETQYF. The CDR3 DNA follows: TGCGCCAGCAGTCTGATGGGAAGCGGGACTCAAGAGACCCAGTACTTC.

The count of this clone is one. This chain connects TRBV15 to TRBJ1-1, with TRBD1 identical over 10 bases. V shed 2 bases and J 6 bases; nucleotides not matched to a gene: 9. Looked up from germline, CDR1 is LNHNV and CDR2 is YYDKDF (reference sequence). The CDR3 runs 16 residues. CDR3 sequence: CATSRSSGTGESEAFF. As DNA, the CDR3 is TGTGCCACCAGCAGATCCTCCGGGACAGGGGAGTCTGAAGCTTTCTTT.

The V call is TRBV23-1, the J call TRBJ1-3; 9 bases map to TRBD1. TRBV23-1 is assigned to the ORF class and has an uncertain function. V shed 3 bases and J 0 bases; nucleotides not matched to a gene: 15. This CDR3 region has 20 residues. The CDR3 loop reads CASSHLSSTQGANSGNTIYF. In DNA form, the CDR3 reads TGCGCCAGCAGTCATTTGTCCTCCACACAGGGGGCAAACTCTGGAAACACCATATATTTT.

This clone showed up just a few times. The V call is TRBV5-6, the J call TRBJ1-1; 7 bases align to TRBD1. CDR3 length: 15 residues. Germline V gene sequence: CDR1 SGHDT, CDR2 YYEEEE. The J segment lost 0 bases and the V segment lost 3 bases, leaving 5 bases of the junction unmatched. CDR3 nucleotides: TGTGCCAGCAGCTGGACAGGATTAATGAACACTGAAGCTTTCTTT. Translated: CASSWTGLMNTEAFF. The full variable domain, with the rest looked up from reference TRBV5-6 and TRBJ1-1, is DAGVTQSPTHLIKTRGQQVTLRCSPKSGHDTVSWYQQALGQGPQFIFQYYEEEERQRGNFPDRFSGHQFPNYSSELNVNALLLGDSALYLCASSWTGLMNTEAFFGQGTRLTVV.

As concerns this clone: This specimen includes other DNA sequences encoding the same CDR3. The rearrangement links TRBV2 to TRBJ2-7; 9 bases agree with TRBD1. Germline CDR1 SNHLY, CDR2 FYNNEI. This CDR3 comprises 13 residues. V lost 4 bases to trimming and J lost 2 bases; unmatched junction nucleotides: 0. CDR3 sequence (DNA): TGTGCCAGCAGTGGACAGGGGGCCTACGAGCAGTACTTC. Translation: CASSGQGAYEQYF.

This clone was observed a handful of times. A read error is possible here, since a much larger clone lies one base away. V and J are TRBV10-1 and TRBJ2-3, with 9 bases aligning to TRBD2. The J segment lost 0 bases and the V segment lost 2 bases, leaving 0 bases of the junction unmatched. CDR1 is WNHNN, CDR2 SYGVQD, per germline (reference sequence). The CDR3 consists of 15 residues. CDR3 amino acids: CASSETSGSTDTQYF. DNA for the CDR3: TGCGCCAGCAGTGAGACTAGCGGGAGCACAGATACGCAGTATTTT.

The CDR3 reads CASTNSYEQYF. CDR3 coding DNA: TGTGCCAGCACCAATTCCTACGAGCAGTACTTC. This chain joins TRBV28 and TRBJ2-7; D gene uncertain. From germline, CDR1 is MDHEN and CDR2 SYDVKM. Between the trimmed V and J ends, which lost 7 bases and 1 base, there was a span of 5 bases. The CDR3 has 11 amino acids.

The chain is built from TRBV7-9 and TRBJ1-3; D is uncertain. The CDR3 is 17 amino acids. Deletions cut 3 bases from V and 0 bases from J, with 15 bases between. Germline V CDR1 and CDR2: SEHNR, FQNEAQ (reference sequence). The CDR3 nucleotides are TGTGCCAGCAGCTTCCCGCACGGGGAGAGCTCTGGAAACACCATATATTTT. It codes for CASSFPHGESSGNTIYF.

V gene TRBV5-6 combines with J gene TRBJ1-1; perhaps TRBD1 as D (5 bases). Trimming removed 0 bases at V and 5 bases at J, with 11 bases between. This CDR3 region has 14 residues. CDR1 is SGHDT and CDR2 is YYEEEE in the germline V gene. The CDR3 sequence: CASSLEGAGTEAFF. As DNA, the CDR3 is TGTGCCAGCAGCTTGGAAGGGGCGGGGACTGAAGCTTTCTTT.